A selection of T cell receptor beta chains follows, all from one sample in a study of beta chain features in type 1 diabetes. The table came from immunoSEQ multiplex PCR; TCRdb's copy has only in-frame clones and leaves some out. The table shows 680,000 or so clones, with 13% occurring only once. The sequenced material came from naive CD4+ T cells from blood. The receptors were sampled from a man younger than 35 with type 1 diabetes. The CDR3 runs from the conserved cysteine through the conserved F or W. Each record gives: J gene, V gene, D gene, clone size, CDR3 protein, CDR3 DNA. D genes are given only for firm matches. Rows may omit the clone size; those that give it use once, few, many or a size class.

TRBJ1-1	TRBV5-1	NA	NA	CASRLLGGTEAFF	TGCGCCAGCAGGCTACTGGGGGGCACTGAAGCTTTCTTT
TRBJ1-1	TRBV20-1	NA	few	CRAENTEAFF	TGCAGGGCCGAGAATACTGAAGCTTTCTTT
TRBJ2-3	TRBV15	NA	few	CATSREWGTDTQYF	TGTGCCACCAGCAGAGAATGGGGCACAGATACGCAGTATTTT
TRBJ1-1	TRBV29-1	NA	NA	CSVGSNTEAFF	TGCAGCGTAGGCAGCAACACTGAAGCTTTCTTT
TRBJ2-7	TRBV18	TRBD1	NA	CASSPTGDRFYEQYF	TGTGCCAGCTCACCAACCGGGGACAGATTCTACGAGCAGTACTTC
TRBJ1-2	TRBV18	NA	NA	CASSPPSSYGYTF	TGTGCCAGCTCACCACCGTCTAGCTATGGCTACACCTTC
TRBJ2-3	TRBV7-3	NA	NA	CASSSGSLRDTQYF	TGTGCCAGCAGCTCAGGATCACTAAGGGATACGCAGTATTTT
TRBJ1-5	TRBV9	NA	NA	CASSVDQGNQPQHF	TGTGCCAGCAGCGTAGATCAGGGCAATCAGCCCCAGCATTTT
TRBJ1-1	TRBV11-1	TRBD1	few	CASSIRQGEAFF	TGTGCCAGCAGCATCAGACAGGGAGAAGCTTTCTTT
TRBJ2-7	TRBV5-6	NA	few	CASSLVAQVGPYEQYF	TGTGCCAGCAGCTTGGTAGCGCAGGTTGGGCCTTACGAGCAGTACTTC
TRBJ2-7	TRBV18	NA	few	CASSPGTAYEQYF	TGTGCCAGCTCACCAGGGACCGCCTACGAGCAGTACTTC
TRBJ2-3	TRBV30	TRBD2	NA	CAWGDVRDYTDTQYF	TGTGCCTGGGGAGACGTTAGGGACTACACAGATACGCAGTATTTT
TRBJ2-2	TRBV28	NA	NA	CASTTNSGELFF	TGTGCCAGCACCACCAACTCCGGGGAGCTGTTTTTT
TRBJ2-1	TRBV9	TRBD2	few	CASSVGLAVYNEQFF	TGTGCCAGCAGCGTAGGGCTAGCGGTCTACAATGAGCAGTTCTTC
TRBJ1-4	TRBV23-1	TRBD1	NA	CASSPQGVGEKLFF	TGCGCCAGCAGTCCACAGGGGGTGGGAGAAAAACTGTTTTTT
TRBJ2-1	TRBV19	NA	few	CASTSWAGDQFF	TGTGCCAGTACCTCATGGGCGGGCGACCAGTTCTTC
TRBJ2-5	TRBV6-1	TRBD2	few	CASSEGGSGLQETQYF	TGTGCCAGCAGTGAAGGTGGTAGCGGGTTACAAGAGACCCAGTACTTC
TRBJ1-6	TRBV19	TRBD1	few	CASSTTVGQGNSPLHF	TGTGCCAGTAGTACCACCGTGGGACAGGGGAATTCACCCCTCCACTTT
TRBJ2-5	TRBV10-3	NA	NA	CAISEPVDQETQYF	TGTGCCATCAGTGAACCGGTTGACCAAGAGACCCAGTACTTC
TRBJ1-2	TRBV4-1	NA	few	CASSQGGTDYGYTF	TGCGCCAGCAGCCAGGGAGGGACGGACTATGGCTACACCTTC
TRBJ2-7	TRBV6-5	NA	few	CASSYSGAASYEQYF	TGTGCCAGCAGTTACTCGGGAGCGGCCTCCTACGAGCAGTACTTC
TRBJ2-2	TRBV2	TRBD1	few	CASSLPTGAPHGELFF	TGTGCCAGCAGTCTCCCGACAGGGGCACCCCACGGGGAGCTGTTTTTT
TRBJ1-6	TRBV30	NA	NA	CAWTTLGYSPLHF	TGTGCCTGGACGACCCTCGGGTACTCACCCCTCCACTTT
TRBJ1-1	TRBV7-9	NA	NA	CASSLGTGEAFF	TGTGCCAGCAGCTTAGGTACAGGCGAAGCTTTCTTT
TRBJ2-2	TRBV7-2	NA	few	CASSLWTGELFF	TGTGCCAGCAGCTTGTGGACCGGGGAGCTGTTTTTT
TRBJ1-2	TRBV5-1	NA	NA	CASTIAGSYGYTF	TGCGCCAGCACCATCGCGGGATCCTATGGCTACACCTTC
TRBJ2-3	TRBV27	NA	NA	CASSLGQGRTDTQYF	TGTGCCAGCAGTTTAGGGCAGGGGAGGACAGATACGCAGTATTTT
TRBJ1-1	TRBV11-1	NA	NA	CASSLSISAKNTEAFF	TGTGCCAGCAGCTTATCGATCAGCGCGAAGAACACTGAAGCTTTCTTT
TRBJ1-2	TRBV29-1	TRBD1	few	CSVGGTAATATF	TGCAGCGTAGGTGGGACAGCCGCTACTGCGACCTTC
TRBJ2-3	TRBV6-1	TRBD2	NA	CASSEQAGVTDTQYF	TGTGCCAGCAGTGAACAAGCGGGGGTCACAGATACGCAGTATTTT
TRBJ2-1	TRBV10-3	TRBD1	few	CAISGKGTDNEQFF	TGTGCCATCAGTGGGAAAGGGACAGACAATGAGCAGTTCTTC
TRBJ2-3	TRBV9	NA	few	CASSVGDTQYF	TGTGCCAGCAGCGTAGGGGATACGCAGTATTTT
TRBJ2-7	TRBV7-6	TRBD1	few	CASSSRQGSYEQYF	TGTGCCAGCAGCTCAAGACAGGGATCCTACGAGCAGTACTTC
TRBJ1-3	TRBV7-2	NA	NA	CASSLGTYSGNTIYF	TGTGCCAGCAGCTTAGGGACCTACTCTGGAAACACCATATATTTT
TRBJ1-1	TRBV29-1	NA	few	CSVSDRLSLKNTEAFF	TGCAGCGTTTCTGACAGGCTGTCCCTCAAGAACACTGAAGCTTTCTTT
TRBJ2-2	TRBV30	TRBD2	few	CAWSKPGGVAGELFF	TGTGCCTGGAGTAAACCGGGAGGGGTGGCCGGGGAGCTGTTTTTT
TRBJ2-2	TRBV29-1	NA	NA	CSVSDTGELFF	TGCAGCGTCTCGGACACCGGGGAGCTGTTTTTT
TRBJ2-3	TRBV6-5	NA	NA	CASRHGDISTDTQYF	TGTGCCAGCAGACACGGGGACATCAGCACAGATACGCAGTATTTT
TRBJ2-7	TRBV23-1	NA	NA	CASSQPGKGPSEQYF	TGCGCCAGCAGTCAACCGGGGAAGGGGCCCTCCGAGCAGTACTTC